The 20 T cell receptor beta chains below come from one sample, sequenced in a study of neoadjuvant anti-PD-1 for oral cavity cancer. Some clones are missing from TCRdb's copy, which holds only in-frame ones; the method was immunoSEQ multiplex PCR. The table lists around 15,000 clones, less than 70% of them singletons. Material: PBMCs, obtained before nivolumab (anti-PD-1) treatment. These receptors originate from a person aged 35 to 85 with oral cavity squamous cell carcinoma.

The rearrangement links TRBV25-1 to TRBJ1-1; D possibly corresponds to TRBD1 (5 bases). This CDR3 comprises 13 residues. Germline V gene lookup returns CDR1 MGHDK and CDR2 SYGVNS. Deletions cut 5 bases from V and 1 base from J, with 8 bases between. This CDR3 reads CASSRTGNTEAFF. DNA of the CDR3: TGTGCCAGCAGTCGTACAGGGAACACTGAAGCTTTCTTT.

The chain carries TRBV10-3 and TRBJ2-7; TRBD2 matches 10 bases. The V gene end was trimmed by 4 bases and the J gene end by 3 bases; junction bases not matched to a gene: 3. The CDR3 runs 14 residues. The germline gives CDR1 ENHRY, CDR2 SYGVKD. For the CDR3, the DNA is TGTGCCATCAGTGTCCAGCGGGAGGGCTACGAGCAGTACTTC. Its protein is CAISVQREGYEQYF.

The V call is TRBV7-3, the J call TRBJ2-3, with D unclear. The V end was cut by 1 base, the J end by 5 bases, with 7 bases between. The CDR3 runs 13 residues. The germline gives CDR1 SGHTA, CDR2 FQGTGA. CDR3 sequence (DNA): TGTGCCAGCAGCTTAATGTGGCTAGATACGCAGTATTTT. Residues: CASSLMWLDTQYF.

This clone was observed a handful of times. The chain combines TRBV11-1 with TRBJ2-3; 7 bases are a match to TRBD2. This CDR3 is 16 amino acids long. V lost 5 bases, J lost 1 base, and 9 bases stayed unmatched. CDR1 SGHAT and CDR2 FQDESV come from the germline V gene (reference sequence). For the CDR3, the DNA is TGTGCCAGCAGCGCACCTCTTCGGGAGGGCACAGATACGCAGTATTTT. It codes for CASSAPLREGTDTQYF.

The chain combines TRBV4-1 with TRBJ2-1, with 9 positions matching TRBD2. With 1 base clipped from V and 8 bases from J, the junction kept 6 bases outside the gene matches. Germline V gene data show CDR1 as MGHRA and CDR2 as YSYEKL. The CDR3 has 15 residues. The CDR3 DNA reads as TGCGCCAGCAGCCAAGGGGTTAGCGGGAGTGATGAGCAGTTCTTC. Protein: CASSQGVSGSDEQFF.

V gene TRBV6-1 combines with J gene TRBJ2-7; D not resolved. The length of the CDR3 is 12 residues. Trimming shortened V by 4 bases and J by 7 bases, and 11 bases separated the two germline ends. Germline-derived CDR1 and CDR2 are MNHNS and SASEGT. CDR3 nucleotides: TGTGCCAGCAGTGCCCAATACGGAGAGCAGTACTTC. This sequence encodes CASSAQYGEQYF.

CDR3 in amino acids: CASSANSVEAFF. The DNA for the CDR3 is TGTGCCAGCAGCGCCAACAGCGTTGAAGCTTTCTTT. This sequence joins TRBV7-9 and TRBJ1-1; D is unresolved. Germline assignment: CDR1 SEHNR and CDR2 FQNEAQ (reference sequence). The V end was cut by 5 bases, the J end by 7 bases, with 11 bases between. This CDR3 comprises 12 residues.

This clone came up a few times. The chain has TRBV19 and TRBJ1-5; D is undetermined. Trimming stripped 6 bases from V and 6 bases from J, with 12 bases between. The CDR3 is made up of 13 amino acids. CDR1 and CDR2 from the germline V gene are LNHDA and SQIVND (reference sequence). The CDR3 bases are TGTGCCAGTAGAACGGAGCTGGGTCAGCCCCAGCATTTT. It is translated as CASRTELGQPQHF.

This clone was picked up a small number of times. CDR3 region: CAITGQDGTEAFF. CDR3 DNA sequence: TGTGCCATCACTGGTCAGGATGGCACTGAAGCTTTCTTT. This chain links TRBV10-3 with TRBJ1-1, with D unresolved. CDR1 is ENHRY and CDR2 is SYGVKD in the germline V gene. V shed 7 bases and J shed 4 bases, with 13 bases lying between them. The length of the CDR3 is 13 residues.

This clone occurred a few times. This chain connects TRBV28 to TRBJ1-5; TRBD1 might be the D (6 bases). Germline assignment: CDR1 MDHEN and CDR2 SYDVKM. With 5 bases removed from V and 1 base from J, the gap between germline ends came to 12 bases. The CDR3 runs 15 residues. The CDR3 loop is CASSIRGGSNQPQHF. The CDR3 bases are TGTGCCAGCAGTATAAGGGGGGGGAGCAATCAGCCCCAGCATTTT.

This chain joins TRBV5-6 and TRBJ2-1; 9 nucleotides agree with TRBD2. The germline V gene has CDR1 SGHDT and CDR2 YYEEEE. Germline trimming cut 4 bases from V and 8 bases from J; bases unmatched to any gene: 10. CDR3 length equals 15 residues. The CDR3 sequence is CASSTGTSLTYEQFF. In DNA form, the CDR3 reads TGTGCCAGCAGCACCGGGACTAGCCTTACATATGAGCAGTTCTTC.

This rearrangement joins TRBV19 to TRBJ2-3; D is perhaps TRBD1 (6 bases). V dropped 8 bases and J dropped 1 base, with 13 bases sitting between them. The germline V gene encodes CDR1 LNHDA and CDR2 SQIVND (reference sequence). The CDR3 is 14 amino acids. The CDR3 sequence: CASATGSGTDTQYF. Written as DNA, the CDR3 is TGTGCCAGTGCTACAGGGTCGGGCACAGATACGCAGTATTTT.

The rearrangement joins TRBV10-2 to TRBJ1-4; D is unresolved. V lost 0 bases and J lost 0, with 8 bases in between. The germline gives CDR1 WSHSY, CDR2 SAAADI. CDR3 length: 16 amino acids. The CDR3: CASSESGGTTNEKLFF. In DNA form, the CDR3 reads TGCGCCAGCAGTGAGTCCGGCGGAACAACTAATGAAAAACTGTTTTTT.

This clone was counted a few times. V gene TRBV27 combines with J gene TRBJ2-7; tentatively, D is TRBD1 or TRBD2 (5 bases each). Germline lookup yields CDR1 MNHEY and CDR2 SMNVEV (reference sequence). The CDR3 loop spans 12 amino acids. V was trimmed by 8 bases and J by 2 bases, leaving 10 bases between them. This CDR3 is CASWDGPYEQYF. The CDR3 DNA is TGTGCCAGCTGGGACGGCCCCTACGAGCAGTACTTC.

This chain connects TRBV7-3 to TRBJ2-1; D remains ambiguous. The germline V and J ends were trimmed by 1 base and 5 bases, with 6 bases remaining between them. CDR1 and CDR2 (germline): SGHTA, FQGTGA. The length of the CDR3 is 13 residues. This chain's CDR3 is CASSLKVNNEQFF. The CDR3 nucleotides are TGTGCCAGCAGCTTAAAGGTTAACAATGAGCAGTTCTTC.

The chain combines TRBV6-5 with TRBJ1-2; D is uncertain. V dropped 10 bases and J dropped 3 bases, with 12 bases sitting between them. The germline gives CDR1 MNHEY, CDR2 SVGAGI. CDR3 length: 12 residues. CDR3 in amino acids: CATTRGDYGYTF. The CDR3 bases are TGTGCCACAACTCGGGGTGACTATGGCTACACCTTC.

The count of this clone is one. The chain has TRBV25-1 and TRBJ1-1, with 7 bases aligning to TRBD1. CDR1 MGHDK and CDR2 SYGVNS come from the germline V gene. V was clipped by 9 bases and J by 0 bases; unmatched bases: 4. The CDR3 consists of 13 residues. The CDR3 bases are TGTGCCAGTGGGACAGCATTGAACACTGAAGCTTTCTTT. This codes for CASGTALNTEAFF.

CDR3 loop: CASRTTGVEAFF. CDR3 in DNA: TGTGCCAGCAGGACAACAGGAGTTGAAGCTTTCTTT. V is TRBV6-5 and J is TRBJ1-1, with D perhaps matching TRBD1 (5 bases). Germline values: CDR1 MNHEY, CDR2 SVGAGI. V was trimmed by 6 bases and J by 7 bases, leaving 12 bases between them. The CDR3 consists of 12 residues.

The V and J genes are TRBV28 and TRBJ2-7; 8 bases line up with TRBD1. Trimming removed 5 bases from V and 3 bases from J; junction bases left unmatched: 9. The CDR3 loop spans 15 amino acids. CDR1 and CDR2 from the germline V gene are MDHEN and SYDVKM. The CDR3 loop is CASSQEGTGHYEQYF. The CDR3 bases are TGTGCCAGCAGTCAAGAGGGGACAGGACACTACGAGCAGTACTTC.

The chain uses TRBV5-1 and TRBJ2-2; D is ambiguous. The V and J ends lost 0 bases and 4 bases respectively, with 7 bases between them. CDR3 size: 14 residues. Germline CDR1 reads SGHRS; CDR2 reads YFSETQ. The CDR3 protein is CASSLAPTTGELFF. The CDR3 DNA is TGCGCCAGCAGCTTGGCCCCTACCACCGGGGAGCTGTTTTTT.